This T cell receptor (beta chain) was identified in a study of blood T cell repertoires in COVID-19. Source study methods: Reference gene primer amplification gave nucleated cell count estimates. Profiled with immunoSEQ multiplex PCR; TCRdb holds only in-frame clones, not every one. V, J and clone size are those of that table, while D and trimming were read from the DNA. The table records about 260,000 clones, over 80% of them present only once. V was cut by 4 bases and J by 7 bases, with 13 bases left in between. The germline V gene encodes CDR1 SNHLY and CDR2 FYNNEI. This CDR3 has 13 residues. The chain has TRBV2 and TRBJ2-5, with D possibly matching TRBD1 (5 bases). The sequence was obtained from a woman between 40 and 50 years old who had recovered from COVID-19. Specimen: peripheral blood. The CDR3 sequence is CASSGSQTGTQYF. The CDR3 DNA follows: TGTGCCAGCAGTGGATCCCAAACAGGGACCCAGTACTTC.